The 20 T cell receptor beta chains below all came from one sample that was sequenced in a study of T cell changes during pregnancy in multiple sclerosis (dated by TCRdb to the late 2010s). Libraries were made using the immunoSEQ multiplex PCR assay. TCRdb stores this immuneACCESS table with in-frame sequences only. Part of the clones is absent; in the studies checked, under half of the shortfall reflects unresolved V genes, and no reason is known for the rest. The sample table records about 80,000 clones; 92% of these occur just once. The ten top clones hold less than 3% of the sample. Sequencing was performed on peripheral blood, taken before pregnancy. Receptors originate from a female donor with multiple sclerosis, enrolled in a pregnancy study.

The J gene is TRBJ1-1, the V gene TRBV7-9; TRBD1 matches 9 bases. Germline-derived CDR1 and CDR2 are SEHNR and FQNEAQ (reference sequence). The ends lost 5 bases at V and 4 bases at J; junction bases unmatched: 8. The CDR3 consists of 15 residues. The CDR3 DNA reads TGTGCCAGCAGCATCCCCACAGGGGGCGGCACTGAAGCTTTCTTT. Residues: CASSIPTGGGTEAFF.

Turning to this clone: Within the sample, other DNA sequences also encode this same CDR3. The V and J genes are TRBV28 and TRBJ2-7; no reliable D call. V gave up 2 bases and J gave up 3 bases, with 5 bases separating them. The CDR3 contains 12 residues. Germline V CDR1 and CDR2: MDHEN, SYDVKM. Here the CDR3 reads CASSLPGYEQYF. The CDR3 region has the DNA TGTGCCAGCAGTTTACCCGGCTACGAGCAGTACTTC.

This clone was recorded once. The genes are TRBV28 and TRBJ1-5; 8 nucleotides agree with TRBD1. This CDR3 spans 18 amino acids. The V segment lost 3 bases and the J segment 4 bases; nucleotides outside the gene matches: 14. Germline CDR1 reads MDHEN; CDR2 reads SYDVKM. This CDR3 reads CASSLWSTGTGSNQPQHF. In DNA, the CDR3 is TGTGCCAGCAGTTTGTGGTCCACCGGGACAGGTTCAAATCAGCCCCAGCATTTT.

This sequence joins TRBV2 and TRBJ2-5, with D possibly TRBD1 on 5 matching bases. The CDR3 spans 15 residues. Per germline, CDR1 SNHLY and CDR2 FYNNEI. V was pared by 4 bases and J by 2 bases, with 14 bases between. The CDR3 bases are TGTGCCAGCAGTGGGATTGCGACAGATCAAGAGACCCAGTACTTC. It specifies CASSGIATDQETQYF.

The chain employs TRBV7-8 and TRBJ1-5, with D tentatively TRBD1 (5 bases). This CDR3 has 14 residues. The ends were cut back, 1 base at V and 4 bases at J, with 8 bases in the middle. Germline V gene lookup returns CDR1 SGHVS and CDR2 FQNEAQ. The CDR3 bases are TGTGCCAGCAGCTTAGGACAGATTAATCAGCCCCAGCATTTT. It translates to CASSLGQINQPQHF.

J is TRBJ2-7 and V is TRBV7-9; D perhaps matches TRBD2 (6 bases). This CDR3 has 15 amino acids. Germline V gene lookup returns CDR1 SEHNR and CDR2 FQNEAQ (reference sequence). The V and J ends lost 2 bases and 2 bases respectively, with 13 bases between them. As DNA, the CDR3 is TGTGCCAGCAGCTTAAGTGTCGGGAGCACCTACGAGCAGTACTTC. Translating gives CASSLSVGSTYEQYF.

The chain joins TRBV2 to TRBJ2-1; D unresolved. Germline loops: CDR1 SNHLY, CDR2 FYNNEI. The CDR3 has 11 residues. Trimming removed 4 bases from V and 5 bases from J, with 3 bases in between. Here the CDR3 reads CASSAHNEQFF. CDR3 coding DNA: TGTGCCAGCAGTGCTCACAATGAGCAGTTCTTC.

This clone was detected once. V and J are TRBV28 and TRBJ1-5; maybe TRBD1 (6 bases). V was trimmed by 2 bases and J by 2 bases, leaving 10 bases between them. This CDR3 has 15 amino acids. CDR1 is MDHEN, CDR2 SYDVKM, per germline. Written as DNA, the CDR3 is TGTGCCAGCAGTTTACAGGGGCGAGGCAATCAGCCCCAGCATTTT. The encoded protein is CASSLQGRGNQPQHF.

The V call is TRBV6-6, the J call TRBJ2-7; 7 bases line up with TRBD2. The ends lost 6 bases at V and 4 bases at J; junction bases unmatched: 9. The CDR3 spans 14 residues. Germline values: CDR1 MNHNY, CDR2 SVGAGI (reference sequence). CDR3 bases: TGTGCCAGCAGCGCCGGGACTAATTCATACGAGCAGTACTTC. This sequence encodes CASSAGTNSYEQYF.

This clone was recorded a few times. This chain joins TRBV29-1 and TRBJ1-4; TRBD1 matches at 9 bases. J lost 7 bases, V lost 6 bases, and 9 bases had no gene match. Germline loops: CDR1 SQVTM, CDR2 ANQGSEA. The CDR3 runs to 14 residues. The DNA for the CDR3 is TGCAGCGTCAAAAAGGGGACAGGGATTGAAAAACTGTTTTTT. Encoded protein: CSVKKGTGIEKLFF.

The rearrangement joins TRBV28 to TRBJ1-1; TRBD1 matches at 7 bases. In germline, CDR1 is MDHEN, CDR2 SYDVKM. The ends lost 5 bases at V and 10 bases at J; junction bases unmatched: 10. This CDR3 has 13 residues. The CDR3: CASSPSGGRGAFF. CDR3 sequence (DNA): TGTGCCAGCAGTCCATCAGGGGGGCGCGGAGCTTTCTTT.

The chain carries TRBV15 and TRBJ2-1; 7 bases fit TRBD2. V lost 3 bases, J lost 7 bases, and 6 bases stayed unmatched. In germline, CDR1 is LNHNV, CDR2 YYDKDF (reference sequence). This CDR3 contains 14 residues. CDR3 region: CATSRKPGGNEQFF. In nucleotides, the CDR3 is TGTGCCACCAGCAGGAAACCGGGAGGAAATGAGCAGTTCTTC.

This clone was seen only once. This rearrangement joins TRBV27 to TRBJ1-5, with 8 bases matching TRBD1. With V trimmed by 4 bases and J by 7 bases, 6 bases remained unmatched. Per germline, CDR1 MNHEY and CDR2 SMNVEV (reference sequence). The CDR3 spans 14 residues. CDR3 bases: TGTGCCAGCAGTTCTCACAGGGGGAGGCAGCCCCAGCATTTT. This gives the protein CASSSHRGRQPQHF.

As for this clone: Other nucleotide sequences from this sample produce the same CDR3. This chain uses TRBV15 with TRBJ1-5; perhaps TRBD1 as D (6 bases). V was cut by 5 bases and J by 7 bases, with 15 bases left in between. The CDR3 spans 14 residues. Germline loops: CDR1 LNHNV, CDR2 YYDKDF (reference sequence). DNA for the CDR3: TGTGCCACCAGCGGTACAGGGTCTCGGCAGCCCCAGCATTTT. Translation gives CATSGTGSRQPQHF.

The chain recombines TRBV29-1 with TRBJ2-7; a weak D match, TRBD1 (6 bases). In germline, CDR1 is SQVTM, CDR2 ANQGSEA. There are 14 residues in the CDR3. The CDR3 sequence: CNLPGTPSSYEQYF. The CDR3 nucleotides are TGCAACTTACCAGGGACACCGTCATCCTACGAGCAGTACTTC.

V usage is TRBV9 and J usage is TRBJ2-3; D gene ambiguous. Germline values: CDR1 SGDLS, CDR2 YYNGEE. Trimming removed 3 bases at V and 6 bases at J, with 11 bases between. CDR3 length equals 13 residues. The CDR3 nucleotides are TGTGCCAGCAGCGCCAACCCAGCGGATACGCAGTATTTT. It is translated as CASSANPADTQYF.

The chain employs TRBV20-1 and TRBJ2-1; D unresolved. The CDR3 has 10 residues. Germline V gene data show CDR1 as DFQATT and CDR2 as SNEGSKA (reference sequence). V was pared by 8 bases and J by 7 bases, with 9 bases between. The CDR3, as DNA: TGCAGTATTAGTCGGAATGAGCAGTTCTTC. Protein product: CSISRNEQFF.

The chain is built from TRBV9 and TRBJ2-7; D is uncertain. V was clipped by 0 bases and J by 0 bases, with 7 bases between them. Germline V lookup: CDR1 SGDLS, CDR2 YYNGEE. The CDR3 totals 14 residues. The CDR3 reads CASSVVPSSYEQYF. The CDR3 DNA sequence: TGTGCCAGCAGCGTAGTCCCGAGCTCCTACGAGCAGTACTTC. The full variable domain, in which reference TRBV9 and TRBJ2-7 provide the parts outside the CDR3, is DSGVTQTPKHLITATGQRVTLRCSPRSGDLSVYWYQQSLDQGLQFLIQYYNGEERAKGNILERFSAQQFPDLHSELNLSSLELGDSALYFCASSVVPSSYEQYFGPGTRLTVT.

J is TRBJ1-2 and V is TRBV7-8; TRBD1 matches 7 bases. Germline-derived CDR1 and CDR2 are SGHVS and FQNEAQ. After removal of 5 bases from V and 8 bases from J, the junction contained 5 bases not matched to a gene. The CDR3 contains 12 residues. In DNA form, the CDR3 reads TGTGCCAGCAGCACCCGGACAGGCGGCTACACCTTC. This translates into CASSTRTGGYTF.

A word on this clone: Compared with germline, one end of the junction differs, possibly owing to a read error. The gene calls are TRBV7-7 and TRBJ2-2; perhaps TRBD1 as D (5 bases). Germline CDR1 is SSHAT and CDR2 is FNYEAQ (reference sequence). The CDR3 runs 13 residues. The CDR3 nucleotides read TGTGCTAGCAGCGCTACAGGCACCGGGGAGCTGTTTTTT. It codes for CASSATGTGELFF.